The rows below give T cell receptor beta chains drawn from one sample of a study of T cells in localized non-small cell lung cancer. Using immunoSEQ multiplex PCR, the repertoire was profiled, and TCRdb retains in-frame clones only, with some absent. The repertoire holds fewer than 95,000 clones, with roughly 88% as singletons. Sequences were derived from PBMCs, sampled before any cancer treatment. The receptors originated from a woman between 35 and 70 years old with stage II squamous cell lung carcinoma. CDR3s include the opening cysteine and the closing phenylalanine or tryptophan. Fields, in order: clone size, V gene, D gene, J gene, CDR3 DNA, CDR3 protein. A D gene is named only where the DNA matches it firmly. A row's size may be missing; if present it is once, few, many or a size class.

size: .; V: TRBV11-3; D: .; J: TRBJ2-5; DNA: TGTGCCAGCAGCGGGGGATCTGGGGAGACCCAGTACTTC; CDR3: CASSGGSGETQYF
size: .; V: TRBV27; D: TRBD1; J: TRBJ1-1; DNA: TGTGCCAGCAGCTTCGACAGGGCGACTGAAGCTTTCTTT; CDR3: CASSFDRATEAFF
size: .; V: TRBV9; D: .; J: TRBJ2-5; DNA: TGTGCCAGCAGCGTAGGACCGGGCCAAGAGACCCAGTACTTC; CDR3: CASSVGPGQETQYF
size: once; V: TRBV5-1; D: .; J: TRBJ2-4; DNA: TGCGCCAGCAGCTTGGACACGGTTGACATTCAGTACTTC; CDR3: CASSLDTVDIQYF
size: few; V: TRBV25-1; D: TRBD2; J: TRBJ2-4; DNA: TGTGCCAGCAGTGAATACGGAGCGGGAGTTACGGACATTCAGTACTTC; CDR3: CASSEYGAGVTDIQYF
size: .; V: TRBV28; D: .; J: TRBJ1-5; DNA: TGTGCCAGCAGTGTAGGGACCGTGGTTGGGCAGCCCCAGCATTTT; CDR3: CASSVGTVVGQPQHF
size: .; V: TRBV11-3; D: TRBD1; J: TRBJ1-2; DNA: TGTGCCAGCAGCTTAGCGGGACAGTCCAGTTATGGCTACACCTTC; CDR3: CASSLAGQSSYGYTF
size: .; V: TRBV11-2; D: .; J: TRBJ2-2; DNA: TGTGCCAGCAGCTTAGTTGGACTCGCGAACACCGGGGAGCTGTTTTTT; CDR3: CASSLVGLANTGELFF
size: .; V: TRBV7-6; D: TRBD1; J: TRBJ1-6; DNA: TGTGCCAGCAGCTCACGGACAGGGGATAATTCACCCCTCCACTTT; CDR3: CASSSRTGDNSPLHF
size: .; V: TRBV19; D: .; J: TRBJ1-1; DNA: TGTGCCAGTAGTCAGGTTTTCTCAGAAGCTTTCTTT; CDR3: CASSQVFSEAFF
size: .; V: TRBV7-8; D: .; J: TRBJ2-7; DNA: TGTGCCAGCAGCTTAGCGGAGTCCTACGAGCAGTACTTC; CDR3: CASSLAESYEQYF
size: .; V: TRBV27; D: .; J: TRBJ1-2; DNA: TGTGCCAGCTCCGGCGGGACACACAACTATGGCTACACCTTC; CDR3: CASSGGTHNYGYTF
size: few; V: TRBV5-4; D: .; J: TRBJ2-3; DNA: TGTGCCAGCAGCTTGGGGGCGGTTTACACAGATACGCAGTATTTT; CDR3: CASSLGAVYTDTQYF
size: .; V: TRBV27; D: .; J: TRBJ2-1; DNA: TGTGCCAGCAGCTCACAGCCTCCTAGGTACAATGAGCAGTTCTTC; CDR3: CASSSQPPRYNEQFF
size: once; V: TRBV5-4; D: .; J: TRBJ2-1; DNA: TGTGCCAGCAGCACCCCATACTCCGGCGGTTCCTACAATGAGCAGTTCTTC; CDR3: CASSTPYSGGSYNEQFF
size: .; V: TRBV4-1; D: .; J: TRBJ2-5; DNA: TGCGCCAGCAGCCAGAGCTTGCACCAAGAGACCCAGTACTTC; CDR3: CASSQSLHQETQYF
size: .; V: TRBV6-6; D: .; J: TRBJ2-1; DNA: TGTGCCAGCAGCCACGACCTAATAATAGACAATGAGCAGTTCTTC; CDR3: CASSHDLIIDNEQFF
size: .; V: TRBV15; D: TRBD1; J: TRBJ1-1; DNA: TGTGCCACCAGCAGAGAGGGACAGGGGGCGAAAGCTTTCTTT; CDR3: CATSREGQGAKAFF
size: .; V: TRBV7-9; D: .; J: TRBJ2-1; DNA: TGTGCCAGCAGCCACTTCCCCGGGACGGGCATCCGGAATGAGCAGTTCTTC; CDR3: CASSHFPGTGIRNEQFF
size: .; V: TRBV5-5; D: .; J: TRBJ2-7; DNA: TGTGCCAGCAGCTTGGCCATCAACGAGCAGTACTTC; CDR3: CASSLAINEQYF
size: .; V: TRBV5-6; D: .; J: TRBJ1-2; DNA: TGTGCCAGCAGCTTGCCCAGGGCCGTCTATGGCTACACCTTC; CDR3: CASSLPRAVYGYTF
size: .; V: TRBV28; D: TRBD1; J: TRBJ1-1; DNA: TGTGCCAGCAGTCCTCAGACAGGGCCCACTGAAGCTTTCTTT; CDR3: CASSPQTGPTEAFF
size: .; V: TRBV7-8; D: .; J: TRBJ2-3; DNA: TGTGCCAGCAGCTTAGTGGGGACCCCCGCAGATACGCAGTATTTT; CDR3: CASSLVGTPADTQYF
size: .; V: TRBV28; D: .; J: TRBJ1-5; DNA: TGTGCCAGCAGTTTATTTCCGGGATCAGGGCAGCCCCAGCATTTT; CDR3: CASSLFPGSGQPQHF
size: .; V: TRBV27; D: .; J: TRBJ1-5; DNA: TGTGCCAGCAGTAGGGTTGCCTTGAATCAGCCCCAGCATTTT; CDR3: CASSRVALNQPQHF
size: .; V: TRBV6-6; D: .; J: TRBJ1-2; DNA: TGTGCCAGCAGTTCCGGGACCCAAGGAAGCTATGGCTACACCTTC; CDR3: CASSSGTQGSYGYTF
size: .; V: TRBV6-1; D: .; J: TRBJ1-3; DNA: TGTGCCAGCAGTGGGGGGGGACCCGACTCTGGAAACACCATATATTTT; CDR3: CASSGGGPDSGNTIYF
size: .; V: TRBV7-8; D: TRBD1; J: TRBJ1-1; DNA: TGTGCCAGCAGCTTAGGACAGGGGGCTGAAGCTTTCTTT; CDR3: CASSLGQGAEAFF
size: .; V: TRBV11-2; D: .; J: TRBJ2-1; DNA: TGTGCCAGCAGCTTAAATTTTAATGAGCAGTTCTTC; CDR3: CASSLNFNEQFF
size: once; V: TRBV5-1; D: .; J: TRBJ2-7; DNA: TGCGCCAGCAGCCCCCAGACTTCGAGCTCCTACGAGCAGTACTTC; CDR3: CASSPQTSSSYEQYF
size: .; V: TRBV5-8; D: .; J: TRBJ1-1; DNA: TGTGCCAGCAGCCATCGGTTCGAAGCTTTCTTT; CDR3: CASSHRFEAFF
size: once; V: TRBV6-5; D: .; J: TRBJ1-2; DNA: TGTGCCAGCAGTAGCCAGGGAGGGGCGGATGGCTACACCTTC; CDR3: CASSSQGGADGYTF
size: .; V: TRBV6-5; D: .; J: TRBJ1-1; DNA: TGTGCCAGCAGTTACCTGGGGGGCCTGAACACTGAAGCTTTCTTT; CDR3: CASSYLGGLNTEAFF
size: .; V: TRBV6-6; D: .; J: TRBJ2-1; DNA: TGTGCCAGCAGTGCCGTTGGGACTGAGCAGTTCTTC; CDR3: CASSAVGTEQFF
size: .; V: TRBV29-1; D: .; J: TRBJ1-2; DNA: TGCAGCGTTGAGGGCAAGCTCTATGGCTACACCTTC; CDR3: CSVEGKLYGYTF